This section outlines one T cell receptor beta chain sequence together with its context. What it binds is unknown. Every patient had relapsed following autologous stem cell transplantation, and cohorts differed in brentuximab vedotin exposure. The repertoire was sequenced with immunoSEQ multiplex PCR; TCRdb's copy has only in-frame clones and lacks some. The data show about 41,000 clones, 70% to 90% seen once. The sample belongs to a study of PD-1 blockade in classical Hodgkin lymphoma. Overall study context: Patients in the cohort were put on intravenous nivolumab, 3 mg/kg every 2 weeks.

Study-wide results and limits: Nivolumab starters within 1 year of ASCT were excluded. Factors driving the repertoire differences, possibly disease activity or prior therapy, remain undefined. The study found complete responders had baseline diversity similar to newly diagnosed patients.

V shed 0 bases and J shed 0 bases, with 10 bases lying between them. CDR3 length: 15 amino acids. CDR1 is SGHNT and CDR2 is YYREEE in the germline V gene (reference sequence). The chain combines TRBV5-4 with TRBJ2-7; D is possibly TRBD1 (6 bases). The origin of this receptor is a human donor with classical Hodgkin lymphoma. Specimen: peripheral blood mononuclear cells (PBMCs), collected before the second cycle of nivolumab. CDR3 amino acids: CASSLAGVSSYEQYF. The CDR3 DNA follows: TGTGCCAGCAGCTTGGCAGGGGTCAGCTCCTACGAGCAGTACTTC.